Each of the 18 T cell receptor beta chains below was sequenced from the same sample in a study of CD8 T cells in Susac syndrome. An amount of RNA that ranged from roughly 0.5 to 1 ug was reverse transcribed with random hexamers. One entry per CDR3 protein results from TCRdb running MiXCR on the immunoSEQ multiplex PCR reads. The data hold about 430,000 distinct CDR3 sequences, with 85% to 90% observed a single time. Sequenced: CD8+ T cells from PBMCs. The receptor set was obtained from a human donor with multiple sclerosis.

The chain joins TRBV12-3 or TRBV12-4 to TRBJ2-2; 10 bases map to TRBD1. CDR3 length equals 16 residues. Trimming cost V 6 bases and J 3 bases; bases outside gene matches: 7. In nucleotides, the CDR3 is TGTGCCAGCAGGGACGGGGGGACAGGGGACACCGGGGAGCTGTTTTTT. Encoded protein: CASRDGGTGDTGELFF.

The V call is TRBV27, the J call TRBJ1-2, with TRBD1 as a possible D gene (5 bases). V lost 5 bases and J 0 bases, leaving 10 bases between the germline ends. The germline gives CDR1 MNHEY, CDR2 SMNVEV (reference sequence). The CDR3 sequence is 14 residues long. The DNA for the CDR3 is TGTGCCAGCAGTCCACAGGAATCTAACTATGGCTACACCTTC. This codes for CASSPQESNYGYTF.

The chain links TRBV6-5 to TRBJ2-7; maybe TRBD2 (5 bases). V lost 1 base and J 0 bases, leaving 7 bases between the germline ends. The CDR3 sequence is 14 residues long. Germline loops: CDR1 MNHEY, CDR2 SVGAGI. The DNA of the CDR3 is TGTGCCAGCAGTTACTTCCGGGGCTCCTACGAGCAGTACTTC. Its translation is CASSYFRGSYEQYF.

CDR3 region: CSVDSGGRSSYEQYF. CDR3 bases: TGCAGCGTTGATTCTGGCGGGCGCAGCTCCTACGAGCAGTACTTC. The genes are TRBV29-1 and TRBJ2-7, with D possibly TRBD2 on 5 matching bases. V was trimmed by 3 bases and J by 0 bases, leaving 15 bases between them. Germline V CDR1 and CDR2: SQVTM, ANQGSEA. This CDR3 comprises 15 residues.

This rearrangement joins TRBV9 to TRBJ1-2; D remains unclear. This CDR3 region has 16 residues. The germline gives CDR1 SGDLS, CDR2 YYNGEE. Trimming removed 6 bases at V and 1 base at J, with 19 bases between. The CDR3 DNA reads TGTGCCAGCACCTTTATTCCCCGGGGTTTTAACTATGGCTACACCTTC. Its translation is CASTFIPRGFNYGYTF.

The chain links TRBV7-2 to TRBJ1-2; TRBD1 aligns across 8 bases. Losses at the gene ends were 5 bases for V and 2 bases for J; bases not matched to a gene: 7. CDR3 length equals 15 residues. Germline CDR1 is SGHTA and CDR2 is FQGNSA. The DNA of the CDR3 is TGTGCCAGCAGCGTACAGGGGGATATAAACTATGGCTACACCTTC. Protein: CASSVQGDINYGYTF.

The chain is built from TRBV6-5 and TRBJ1-1; D call uncertain. Germline CDR1 is MNHEY and CDR2 is SVGAGI. This CDR3 is built from 14 residues. Trimming cost V 5 bases and J 5 bases, with 15 bases left between them. The CDR3 sequence: CASSEKAELTEAFF. CDR3 coding DNA: TGTGCCAGCAGTGAGAAGGCCGAACTGACTGAAGCTTTCTTT.

A single count supports this clonotype. The chain combines TRBV2 with TRBJ1-3, with D uncertain. The CDR3 has 15 amino acids. The V gene's germline CDR1 is SNHLY and CDR2 FYNNEI. Trimming removed 1 base from V and 2 bases from J, with 9 bases in between. The CDR3 sequence: CASSEVGSPGNTIYF. DNA for the CDR3: TGTGCCAGCAGTGAAGTGGGGTCACCTGGAAACACCATATATTTT.

The gene calls are TRBV19 and TRBJ2-5; perhaps D is TRBD1 or TRBD2 (5 bases each). Germline assignment: CDR1 LNHDA and CDR2 SQIVND (reference sequence). V was trimmed by 5 bases and J by 5 bases, leaving 15 bases between them. The CDR3 runs 14 residues. DNA for the CDR3: TGTGCCAGTAGTGGGAGAGACTGGGGGGAGACCCAGTACTTC. This gives the protein CASSGRDWGETQYF.

The rearrangement joins TRBV6-1 to TRBJ2-1, with 16 bases that match TRBD2. V shed 4 bases and J 4 bases; nucleotides not matched to a gene: 4. The CDR3 runs 17 residues. Germline CDR1 is MNHNS and CDR2 is SASEGT. For the CDR3, the DNA is TGTGCCAGCAGTGCGGGACTAGCGGGGGGGACGTACAATGAGCAGTTCTTC. Its protein is CASSAGLAGGTYNEQFF.

There are a few counts of this clonotype. This chain joins TRBV6-1 and TRBJ2-1; 11 bases are a match to TRBD2. The CDR3 has 16 residues. CDR1 MNHNS and CDR2 SASEGT come from the germline V gene. Unmatched junction bases numbered 4, after V lost 5 bases and J lost 1 base. The CDR3 region has the DNA TGTGCCAGCAGTCCCGTAGCGGGAGGGTCCTACAATGAGCAGTTCTTC. This gives the protein CASSPVAGGSYNEQFF.

The V and J genes are TRBV20-1 and TRBJ1-2, with D unresolved. The length of the CDR3 is 13 residues. V dropped 0 bases and J dropped 4 bases, with 9 bases sitting between them. Germline CDR1 is DFQATT and CDR2 is SNEGSKA (reference sequence). DNA for the CDR3: TGCAGTGCTAGAGATGGCCGAATCTATGGCTACACCTTC. It codes for CSARDGRIYGYTF.

This chain links TRBV5-1 with TRBJ1-1, with D perhaps TRBD1 (6 bases). V was trimmed by 4 bases and J by 5 bases, leaving 21 bases between them. The CDR3 covers 16 residues. CDR1 is SGHRS, CDR2 YFSETQ, per germline. The CDR3 bases are TGCGCCAGCAGCGCCCCCGCAACAGGGATTGATACTGAAGCTTTCTTT. Its protein product is CASSAPATGIDTEAFF.

The chain carries TRBV4-1 and TRBJ2-7, with TRBD1 identical over 7 bases. V dropped 2 bases and J dropped 4; count of bases not matched to a gene: 8. There are 15 residues in the CDR3. CDR1 is MGHRA and CDR2 is YSYEKL in the germline V gene. The CDR3 here is CASSQSLDRAYEQYF. CDR3 DNA sequence: TGCGCCAGCAGCCAAAGCCTCGACAGGGCATACGAGCAGTACTTC.

The chain uses TRBV10-1 and TRBJ2-3; D not resolved. This CDR3 contains 16 residues. Trimming stripped 0 bases from V and 2 bases from J, with 12 bases between. Germline CDR1 is WNHNN and CDR2 is SYGVQD (reference sequence). CDR3 sequence reads: CASSESSPLPTDTQYF. The CDR3 DNA follows: TGCGCCAGCAGTGAGTCGAGCCCTCTTCCCACAGATACGCAGTATTTT.

The chain has TRBV6-1 and TRBJ1-1, with D perhaps TRBD1 (5 bases). Germline-derived CDR1 and CDR2 are MNHNS and SASEGT. The CDR3 length is 13 residues. V lost 4 bases to trimming and J lost 4 bases, with 10 bases between them. CDR3 protein: CASSATGATEAFF. CDR3 in DNA: TGTGCCAGCAGTGCAACAGGCGCCACTGAAGCTTTCTTT.

The CDR3 DNA reads TGTGCCAGCTCACCACTCCAGGAGGGGGCTATAATTCAGCCCCAGCATTTT. It is translated as CASSPLQEGAIIQPQHF. The chain joins TRBV18 to TRBJ1-5, with TRBD1 identical over 7 bases. Germline loops: CDR1 KGHSH, CDR2 LQKENI. This CDR3 is built from 17 residues. J was trimmed by 6 bases and V by 1 base; bases with no gene match: 12.

The chain uses TRBV28 and TRBJ2-5, with D possibly being TRBD1 (5 bases). This CDR3 is 14 amino acids long. Trimming stripped 2 bases from V and 1 base from J, with 8 bases between. Germline V lookup: CDR1 MDHEN, CDR2 SYDVKM. The CDR3 nucleotides are TGTGCCAGCAGTTTAGGACAATTCCAAGAGACCCAGTACTTC. It translates to CASSLGQFQETQYF.